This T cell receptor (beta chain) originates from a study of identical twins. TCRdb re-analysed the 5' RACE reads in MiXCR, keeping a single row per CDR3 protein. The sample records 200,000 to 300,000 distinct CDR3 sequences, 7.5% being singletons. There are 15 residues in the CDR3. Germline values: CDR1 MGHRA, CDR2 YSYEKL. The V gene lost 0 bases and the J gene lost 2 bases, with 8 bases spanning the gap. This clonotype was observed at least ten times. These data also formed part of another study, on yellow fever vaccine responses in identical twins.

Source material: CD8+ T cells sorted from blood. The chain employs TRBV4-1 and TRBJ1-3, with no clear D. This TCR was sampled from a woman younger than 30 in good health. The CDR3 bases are TGCGCCAGCAGCCAAGAGGCGGTAGCTGGAAACACCATATATTTT. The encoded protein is CASSQEAVAGNTIYF.